This T cell receptor (beta chain) was recovered during a study of blood T cell repertoires in COVID-19. In the study overall: Both acute and convalescent COVID-19 samples were obtained from the United States, Italy and Spain.

This CDR3 has 17 residues. With V trimmed by 2 bases and J by 2 bases, 5 bases remained unmatched. Germline loops: CDR1 SGHVS, CDR2 FQNEAQ. This clone was seen more than once but under ten times. As processed by the authors: Estimated nucleated cell counts came from reference gene primer amplification. Clones were sequenced by immunoSEQ multiplex PCR, and TCRdb holds only the in-frame ones, with some missing. V, J and clone size derive from that table, while D and trimming were established from the DNA sequence. The repertoire consists of 200,000 to 250,000 clones, with 80% to 85% occurring once and the leading ten covering roughly 8.2%.

This rearrangement joins TRBV7-8 to TRBJ2-6; 8 bases are shared with TRBD1. The sample was peripheral blood. This clonotype was sampled from a woman older than 75 with COVID-19, enrolled during active disease. The CDR3 DNA reads TGTGCCAGCAGCTTATTGGGACAGGTGGCTGGGGCCAACGTCCTGACTTTC. It codes for CASSLLGQVAGANVLTF.